Listed below are T cell receptor beta chains from one sample, sequenced in a study of chemoradiotherapy in HPV16-positive cancers. Profiled with immunoSEQ multiplex PCR; TCRdb holds only in-frame clones, not every one. The sample gives about 33,000 clones, about 88% of which show up once; around 2.3% is in the top ten. The specimen was blood, collected from a patient who underwent chemoradiotherapy. The receptor set was obtained from a human donor with HPV-associated anogenital cancer. CDR3s include the opening cysteine and the closing phenylalanine or tryptophan. A D gene is named only where the DNA matches it firmly. Only some rows state a clone size, as once, few, many or a class for expanded clones.

size	J	D	V	CDR3	DNA
NA	TRBJ1-1	NA	TRBV5-1	CASRIGQSGTEAFF	TGCGCCAGCAGAATAGGACAGTCGGGCACTGAAGCTTTCTTT
few	TRBJ2-7	NA	TRBV19	CASSPQGGPLSYEQYF	TGTGCCAGTAGTCCCCAGGGGGGTCCCCTCTCCTACGAGCAGTACTTC
NA	TRBJ2-6	NA	TRBV2	CASSPEDGGANVLTF	TGTGCCAGCAGTCCCGAGGACGGCGGGGCCAACGTCCTGACTTTC
NA	TRBJ1-6	NA	TRBV7-9	CASSLRRTSDNSPLHF	TGTGCCAGCAGCTTACGCAGGACTTCGGATAATTCACCCCTCCACTTT
NA	TRBJ2-3	NA	TRBV27	CASSPTRGVTDTQYF	TGTGCCAGCAGCCCCACTCGGGGTGTTACAGATACGCAGTATTTT
NA	TRBJ1-5	TRBD1	TRBV19	CASTLGGQPYSNQPQHF	TGTGCCAGTACCTTAGGGGGACAGCCGTATAGCAATCAGCCCCAGCATTTT
NA	TRBJ2-7	NA	TRBV28	CASTGASYEQYF	TGTGCCAGCACCGGGGCTTCCTACGAGCAGTACTTC
NA	TRBJ2-3	NA	TRBV6-5	CASRAAGAPDTQYF	TGTGCCAGCAGAGCCGCGGGGGCCCCAGATACGCAGTATTTT
NA	TRBJ2-1	TRBD2	TRBV5-1	CASSPNWGGYNEQFF	TGCGCCAGCAGCCCGAATTGGGGGGGTTACAATGAGCAGTTCTTC
NA	TRBJ2-7	TRBD1	TRBV7-9	CASSTTGTGPYEQYF	TGTGCCAGCAGCACGACCGGGACAGGGCCCTACGAGCAGTACTTC
NA	TRBJ2-7	TRBD1	TRBV6-5	CASRRDSTYEQYF	TGTGCCAGCAGGAGGGACAGCACCTACGAGCAGTACTTC
NA	TRBJ1-4	NA	TRBV5-8	CASSFGGTSTNEKLFF	TGTGCCAGCAGCTTCGGGGGAACCTCAACTAATGAAAAACTGTTTTTT
NA	TRBJ2-2	TRBD1	TRBV9	CASSAGQGAAGELFF	TGTGCCAGCAGCGCGGGACAGGGGGCTGCCGGGGAGCTGTTTTTT
NA	TRBJ2-7	NA	TRBV5-4	CASSSDGVYEQYF	TGTGCCAGCAGCTCGGACGGTGTGTACGAGCAGTACTTC
NA	TRBJ2-3	NA	TRBV5-1	CASSFSHSSTDTQYF	TGCGCCAGCAGCTTTTCGCACTCTAGCACAGATACGCAGTATTTT
NA	TRBJ2-3	NA	TRBV10-1	CASSDASPTPDTQYF	TGCGCCAGCAGTGACGCTAGCCCGACCCCAGATACGCAGTATTTT
NA	TRBJ2-7	TRBD1	TRBV2	CASTTGETYEQYF	TGTGCCAGCACGACAGGGGAGACCTACGAGCAGTACTTC
NA	TRBJ1-1	NA	TRBV7-3	CASSLNGGGEAFF	TGTGCCAGCAGCTTAAATGGGGGTGGCGAAGCTTTCTTT
NA	TRBJ1-1	NA	TRBV28	CASSFEREAFF	TGTGCCAGCAGTTTTGAGAGAGAAGCTTTCTTT
NA	TRBJ2-3	NA	TRBV5-1	CASSPWGSATSTDTQYF	TGCGCCAGCAGCCCGTGGGGTTCGGCAACTAGCACAGATACGCAGTATTTT
NA	TRBJ2-7	NA	TRBV5-1	CASSLSFPGAYEQYF	TGCGCCAGCAGCTTGAGTTTCCCAGGGGCCTACGAGCAGTACTTC
NA	TRBJ2-3	NA	TRBV7-2	CASSSQEGGYTQYF	TGTGCCAGCAGCTCCCAAGAAGGAGGGTATACGCAGTATTTT
NA	TRBJ1-2	NA	TRBV6-1	CASSARQATYGYTF	TGTGCCAGCAGTGCAAGACAGGCTACATATGGCTACACCTTC
NA	TRBJ1-2	NA	TRBV20-1	CSAEIYYGYTF	TGCAGTGCTGAAATATACTATGGCTACACCTTC
NA	TRBJ2-6	NA	TRBV5-1	CASSTGPSGANVLTF	TGCGCCAGCAGCACCGGGCCGTCTGGGGCCAACGTCCTGACTTTC
NA	TRBJ1-2	NA	TRBV4-2	CASSPTEGGGGYGYTF	TGTGCCAGCAGCCCTACCGAGGGGGGAGGCGGCTATGGCTACACCTTC
NA	TRBJ1-5	TRBD1	TRBV18	CASSPPTGAGQHF	TGTGCCAGCTCACCACCGACAGGGGCGGGACAGCATTTT
NA	TRBJ1-2	NA	TRBV6-6	CASTTSGTPNYGYTF	TGTGCCAGCACCACCTCCGGGACACCCAACTATGGCTACACCTTC
NA	TRBJ2-7	NA	TRBV19	CASGVAGNSYEQYF	TGTGCCAGTGGGGTCGCAGGGAACTCCTACGAGCAGTACTTC
NA	TRBJ1-1	NA	TRBV2	CASSSDSEAFF	TGTGCCAGCAGCTCTGACAGTGAAGCTTTCTTT
NA	TRBJ2-7	NA	TRBV18	CASSPLGGYEQYF	TGTGCCAGCTCACCACTAGGGGGATACGAGCAGTACTTC
NA	TRBJ2-1	NA	TRBV4-2	CASSQATHGQFF	TGTGCCAGCAGCCAAGCGACACATGGGCAGTTCTTC
NA	TRBJ1-1	NA	TRBV5-6	CASSSGGVNTEAFF	TGTGCCAGCAGCTCCGGGGGGGTGAACACTGAAGCTTTCTTT
once	TRBJ2-1	NA	TRBV19	CASSIRDNEQFF	TGTGCCAGTAGTATACGGGACAATGAGCAGTTCTTC
NA	TRBJ1-6	TRBD1	TRBV7-9	CASSLTRTGGDSPLHF	TGTGCCAGCAGCTTAACACGGACAGGGGGCGATTCACCCCTCCACTTT
NA	TRBJ1-6	NA	TRBV18	CASSPTLGGNSPLHF	TGTGCCAGCTCACCAACATTGGGGGGAAATTCACCCCTCCACTTT
NA	TRBJ2-1	NA	TRBV4-2	CASSQAFGGREQFF	TGTGCCAGCAGCCAAGCTTTCGGGGGAAGGGAGCAGTTCTTC
NA	TRBJ2-7	NA	TRBV28	CASSLLAQGGEQYF	TGTGCCAGCAGTTTACTAGCACAGGGGGGGGAGCAGTACTTC
NA	TRBJ2-1	TRBD2	TRBV18	CASSPPSGVNEQFF	TGTGCCAGCTCACCACCTAGCGGGGTCAATGAGCAGTTCTTC
NA	TRBJ2-5	TRBD1	TRBV11-1	CASSRDREETQYF	TGTGCCAGCAGCCGTGACAGGGAAGAGACCCAGTACTTC
NA	TRBJ2-7	NA	TRBV6-1	CASSEARAYEQYF	TGTGCCAGCAGTGAAGCCAGGGCCTACGAGCAGTACTTC
NA	TRBJ1-1	TRBD1	TRBV2	CASSSMGQGSTEAFF	TGTGCCAGCAGTTCCATGGGACAGGGGTCCACTGAAGCTTTCTTT
NA	TRBJ2-2	NA	TRBV18	CASSLQGSTGELFF	TGTGCCAGCTCATTACAGGGAAGCACCGGGGAGCTGTTTTTT
once	TRBJ1-5	NA	TRBV6-5	CASSDWGFSNQPQHF	TGTGCCAGCAGTGACTGGGGTTTCAGCAATCAGCCCCAGCATTTT
NA	TRBJ2-7	NA	TRBV7-8	CASSFTQGIYEQYF	TGTGCCAGCAGCTTTACTCAGGGAATCTACGAGCAGTACTTC
NA	TRBJ1-3	TRBD1	TRBV7-9	CASSLGQVHGNTIYF	TGTGCCAGCAGCTTGGGACAGGTCCATGGAAACACCATATATTTT
NA	TRBJ2-1	NA	TRBV7-2	CASSLSRGMGNEQFF	TGTGCCAGCAGCTTAAGCCGGGGGATGGGGAATGAGCAGTTCTTC
NA	TRBJ2-3	NA	TRBV5-4	CASAGASDTQYF	TGTGCCAGCGCAGGCGCGTCAGATACGCAGTATTTT
NA	TRBJ2-7	NA	TRBV27	CASSFDSYEQYF	TGTGCCAGCAGTTTTGACAGCTACGAGCAGTACTTC
NA	TRBJ1-5	TRBD1	TRBV7-9	CASSPGTETYQPQHF	TGTGCCAGCAGCCCTGGGACAGAAACTTATCAGCCCCAGCATTTT
NA	TRBJ1-3	NA	TRBV11-2	CASSQRAGSSGNTIYF	TGTGCCAGCAGCCAGAGGGCGGGTAGCTCTGGAAACACCATATATTTT
NA	TRBJ1-5	NA	TRBV9	CASGPTDSNQPQHF	TGTGCCAGCGGGCCGACAGATAGCAATCAGCCCCAGCATTTT
NA	TRBJ2-7	NA	TRBV19	CASRSTDSYEQYF	TGTGCCAGTAGGTCGACGGACTCCTACGAGCAGTACTTC
NA	TRBJ2-3	TRBD2	TRBV19	CASSIGLAGVTDTQYF	TGTGCCAGTAGTATAGGTCTAGCGGGGGTCACAGATACGCAGTATTTT